This TCR beta chain was identified in a study of OX40 agonist ivuxolimab in advanced cancers. Turning to the study itself: The study gave patients intravenous ivuxolimab at 0.01 to 10 mg/kg every 2 weeks. Prior therapy, whether anti-PD-1, anti-PD-L1 or anti-CTLA-4, was allowed, and 40% had some. General observations from the study: Low normalized T-cell clonal expansion also characterized some of the nonresponders.

Remarks on this clone: Antigen unknown.

With 7 bases removed from V and 2 bases from J, the gap between germline ends came to 9 bases. This CDR3 spans 12 amino acids. In germline, CDR1 is ENHRY, CDR2 SYGVKD. Produced via immunoSEQ multiplex PCR; TCRdb's table is partial and in-frame only. The repertoire holds under 70,000 clones, with about 88% as singletons. This clonotype originated in an adult with an advanced solid tumor such as melanoma, head and neck, liver or kidney cancer. V usage is TRBV10-3 and J usage is TRBJ2-7; D uncertain. Here the sequenced sample was CD4+ or CD8+ T cells sorted from blood, taken in a trial of the OX40 agonist ivuxolimab. The CDR3 loop reads CAITNDAYEQYF. The CDR3 DNA reads TGTGCCATCACCAACGATGCCTACGAGCAGTACTTC.